Listed here are 21 T cell receptor beta chains from one sample, sequenced in a study of monozygotic twins with inflammatory bowel disease. One entry per CDR3 protein, without DNA, is what TCRdb gives after re-calling the 5' RACE reads. The clone table shows approximately 380,000 distinct CDR3 sequences, with the ten largest holding 2.5% to 3%. The specimen was blood. These receptors were obtained from a human donor with ulcerative colitis or Crohn's disease, or a healthy co-twin of an affected twin (not recorded which).

V gene TRBV4-3 combines with J gene TRBJ2-2. From germline, CDR1 is LGHNA and CDR2 YSLEER. CDR3 length equals 17 residues. CDR3 loop: CASSQDLGDPNTGELFF.

The rearrangement uses TRBV5-1 and TRBJ2-1; the TCRdb call, TRBD1, lacks DNA for checking. The V gene's germline CDR1 is SGHRS and CDR2 YFSETQ. This CDR3 contains 16 residues. CDR3 region: CASSLGPDGGYNEQFF. The complete variable domain, with remaining parts taken from reference TRBV5-1 and TRBJ2-1, reads KAGVTQTPRYLIKTRGQQVTLSCSPISGHRSVSWYQQTPGQGLQFLFEYFSETQRNKGNFPGRFSGRQFSNSRSEMNVSTLELGDSALYLCASSLGPDGGYNEQFFGPGTRLTVL.

This rearrangement joins TRBV7-3 to TRBJ2-2; the D gene TCRdb calls, TRBD1, cannot be checked with no DNA. This CDR3 region has 15 residues. Looked up from germline, CDR1 is SGHTA and CDR2 is FQGTGA. The CDR3: CASSLGPGGTGELFF. Using reference TRBV7-3 and TRBJ2-2 for the parts outside the CDR3, the full variable domain is GAGVSQTPSNKVTEKGKYVELRCDPISGHTALYWYRQSLGQGPEFLIYFQGTGAADDSGLPNDRFFAVRPEGSVSTLKIQRTERGDSAVYLCASSLGPGGTGELFFGEGSRLTVL.

J is TRBJ2-5 and V is TRBV27; checking the TCRdb D call of TRBD2 is not possible without DNA. Germline V gene sequence: CDR1 MNHEY, CDR2 SMNVEV (reference sequence). CDR3 size: 15 residues. The CDR3 loop reads CASSLIGGDQETQYF.

The chain employs TRBV11-2 and TRBJ1-1; checking the TCRdb D call of TRBD1 is not possible without DNA. The CDR3 has 18 amino acids. The germline gives CDR1 SGHAT, CDR2 FQNNGV. CDR3: CASSLRSQGGIGNTEAFF.

The V and J genes are TRBV9 and TRBJ2-5; TCRdb proposes TRBD2, but this gene call is untestable without DNA. Germline-derived CDR1 and CDR2 are SGDLS and YYNGEE. This CDR3 region has 15 residues. The CDR3 region is CASSVEGRGEETQYF.

This chain links TRBV7-2 with TRBJ1-5; lacking DNA, the TRBD1 call made by TCRdb goes unchecked. CDR1 SGHTA and CDR2 FQGNSA come from the germline V gene. CDR3 length equals 14 residues. The chain's CDR3 is CASSATGALQPQHF.

This chain uses TRBV11-2 with TRBJ1-4. This CDR3 comprises 16 residues. The germline V gene has CDR1 SGHAT and CDR2 FQNNGV. This CDR3 reads CASSLRFRPTNEKLFF.

The chain is built from TRBV6-2 or TRBV6-3 and TRBJ1-5; TCRdb designates TRBD1, a call that cannot be tested without DNA. CDR1 is MNHEY and CDR2 is SVGEGT in the germline V gene. The CDR3 spans 15 residues. The CDR3 here is CASSMTGISNQPQHF.

The chain employs TRBV5-1 and TRBJ1-6; absent DNA, TCRdb's TRBD1 call cannot be checked. This CDR3 spans 14 amino acids. The V gene's germline CDR1 is SGHRS and CDR2 YFSETQ. This chain's CDR3 is CASSPGQGQLTLHF. The full variable domain, with the rest looked up from reference TRBV5-1 and TRBJ1-6, is KAGVTQTPRYLIKTRGQQVTLSCSPISGHRSVSWYQQTPGQGLQFLFEYFSETQRNKGNFPGRFSGRQFSNSRSEMNVSTLELGDSALYLCASSPGQGQLTLHFGNGTRLTVT.

V is TRBV7-2 and J is TRBJ2-2; no DNA is available, so the TRBD2 call from TCRdb remains unchecked. Germline V gene data show CDR1 as SGHTA and CDR2 as FQGNSA. The length of the CDR3 is 15 residues. CDR3 region: CASGTSGLNTGELFF.

This chain connects TRBV10-3 to TRBJ2-7; checking the TCRdb D call of TRBD2 is not possible without DNA. The germline V gene encodes CDR1 ENHRY and CDR2 SYGVKD. The CDR3 runs to 14 residues. CDR3 sequence reads: CATLPSSRASEQYF.

This chain joins TRBV12-3 or TRBV12-4 and TRBJ1-1; lacking DNA, the TRBD1 call made by TCRdb goes unchecked. The CDR3 is made up of 16 amino acids. This chain's CDR3 is CASSFFLHLGHTEAFF.

The chain joins TRBV20-1 to TRBJ2-5; without DNA, the TCRdb call of TRBD1 cannot be checked. This CDR3 has 11 amino acids. The V gene's germline CDR1 is DFQATT and CDR2 SNEGSKA (reference sequence). CDR3 region: CSAKGVETQYF.

The CDR3 here is CASSRYQLGDEQYF. The rearrangement joins TRBV7-9 to TRBJ2-7; absent DNA, TCRdb's TRBD2 call cannot be checked. Germline values: CDR1 SEHNR, CDR2 FQNEAQ (reference sequence). The CDR3 is 14 residues long.

The CDR3 region is CASSQLGTRGYGYTF. This chain joins TRBV4-3 and TRBJ1-2; TCRdb's D call of TRBD1 is untestable without DNA. The CDR3 consists of 15 residues. The germline gives CDR1 LGHNA, CDR2 YSLEER.

The chain combines TRBV20-1 with TRBJ2-3; TCRdb names TRBD2, which stays unverified in the absence of DNA. Per the germline V gene, CDR1 is DFQATT and CDR2 is SNEGSKA (reference sequence). The CDR3 spans 15 residues. CDR3 in amino acids: CSAPHSGSRTDTQYF.

V is TRBV4-1 and J is TRBJ1-4; TCRdb's D call of TRBD1 is untestable without DNA. The CDR3 extends over 16 amino acids. Germline assignment: CDR1 MGHRA and CDR2 YSYEKL. The CDR3 here is CASSRTGPATNEKLFF.

V is TRBV7-3 and J is TRBJ2-3; TCRdb's D call, TRBD1, is unchecked because there is no DNA. Per germline, CDR1 SGHTA and CDR2 FQGTGA. The CDR3 runs to 15 residues. The CDR3 loop reads CASSPRGRLADTQYF. Together with reference TRBV7-3 and TRBJ2-3, the CDR3 gives the full variable domain: GAGVSQTPSNKVTEKGKYVELRCDPISGHTALYWYRQSLGQGPEFLIYFQGTGAADDSGLPNDRFFAVRPEGSVSTLKIQRTERGDSAVYLCASSPRGRLADTQYFGPGTRLTVL.

The rearrangement uses TRBV5-5 and TRBJ2-5; TCRdb selects TRBD1, and the lack of DNA leaves this call unchecked. Per germline, CDR1 SGHKS and CDR2 YYEKEE (reference sequence). This CDR3 contains 15 residues. The CDR3 protein is CASSPPTGAQETQYF.

The gene calls are TRBV2 and TRBJ2-4. This CDR3 region has 14 residues. CDR1 and CDR2 (germline): SNHLY, FYNNEI. The CDR3 sequence: CASSDKSLKNIQYF.